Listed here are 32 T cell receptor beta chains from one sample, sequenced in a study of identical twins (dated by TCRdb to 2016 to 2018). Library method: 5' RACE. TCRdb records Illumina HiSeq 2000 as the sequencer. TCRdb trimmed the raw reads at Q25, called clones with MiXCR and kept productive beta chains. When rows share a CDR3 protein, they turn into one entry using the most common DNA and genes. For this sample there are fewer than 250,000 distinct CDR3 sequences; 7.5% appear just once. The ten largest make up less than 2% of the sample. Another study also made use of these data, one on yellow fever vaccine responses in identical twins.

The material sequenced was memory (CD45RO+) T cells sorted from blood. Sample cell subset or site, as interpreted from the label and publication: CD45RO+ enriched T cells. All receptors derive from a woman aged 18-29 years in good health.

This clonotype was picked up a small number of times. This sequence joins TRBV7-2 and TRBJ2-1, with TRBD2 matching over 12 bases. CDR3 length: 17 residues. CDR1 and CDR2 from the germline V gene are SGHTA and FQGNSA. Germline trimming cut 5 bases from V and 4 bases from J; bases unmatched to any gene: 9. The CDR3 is CASSPRTSGDRYNEQFF. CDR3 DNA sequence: TGTGCCAGCAGCCCCCGGACTAGCGGGGATCGGTACAATGAGCAGTTCTTC.

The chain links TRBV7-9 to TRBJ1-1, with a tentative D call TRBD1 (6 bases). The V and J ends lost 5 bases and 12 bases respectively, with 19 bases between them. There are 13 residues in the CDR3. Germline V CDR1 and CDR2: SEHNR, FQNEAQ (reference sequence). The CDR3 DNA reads TGTGCCAGCAGCGCCCAGGAGGGGGTTTCGTCTTTCTTT. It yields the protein CASSAQEGVSSFF.

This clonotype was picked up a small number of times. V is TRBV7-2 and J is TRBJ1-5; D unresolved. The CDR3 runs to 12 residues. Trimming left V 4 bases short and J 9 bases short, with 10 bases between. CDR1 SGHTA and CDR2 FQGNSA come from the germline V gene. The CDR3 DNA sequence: TGTGCCAGCAGCTCACCAAATGGGCCCCAGCATTTT. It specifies CASSSPNGPQHF.

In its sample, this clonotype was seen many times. CDR3 bases: TGTGCCACCAGTGATTTGACCTCTCCAGAGACCCAGTACTTC. It yields the protein CATSDLTSPETQYF. This chain uses TRBV24-1 with TRBJ2-5; D gene unclear. From germline, CDR1 is KGHDR and CDR2 SFDVKD. V lost 0 bases and J 4 bases, leaving 8 bases between the germline ends. The CDR3 length is 14 residues.

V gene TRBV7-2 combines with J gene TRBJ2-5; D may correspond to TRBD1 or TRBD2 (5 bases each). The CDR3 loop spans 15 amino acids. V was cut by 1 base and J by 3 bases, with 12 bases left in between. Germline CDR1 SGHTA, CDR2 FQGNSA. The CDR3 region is CASSLGGRIEETQYF. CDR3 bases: TGTGCCAGCAGCTTAGGGGGACGCATAGAAGAGACCCAGTACTTC.

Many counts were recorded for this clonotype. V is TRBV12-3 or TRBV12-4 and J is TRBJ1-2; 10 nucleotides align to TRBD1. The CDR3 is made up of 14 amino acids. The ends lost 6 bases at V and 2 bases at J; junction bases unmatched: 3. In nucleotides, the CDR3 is TGTGCCAGCAGCCCGGGACAGGGGAACTATGGCTACACCTTC. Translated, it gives CASSPGQGNYGYTF.

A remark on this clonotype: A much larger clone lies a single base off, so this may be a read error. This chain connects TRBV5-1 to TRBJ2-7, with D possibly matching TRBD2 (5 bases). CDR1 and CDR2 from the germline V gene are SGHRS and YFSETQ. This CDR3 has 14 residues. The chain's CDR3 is CVSSLVQIEGEQYF. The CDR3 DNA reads TGCGTCAGCAGCTTGGTACAGATTGAGGGCGAGCAGTACTTC.

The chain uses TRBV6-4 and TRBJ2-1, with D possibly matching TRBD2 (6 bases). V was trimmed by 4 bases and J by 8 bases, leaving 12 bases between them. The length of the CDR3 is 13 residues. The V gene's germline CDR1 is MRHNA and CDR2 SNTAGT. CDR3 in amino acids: CASSGREQDEQFF. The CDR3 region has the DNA TGTGCCAGCAGTGGGAGGGAGCAGGATGAGCAGTTCTTC.

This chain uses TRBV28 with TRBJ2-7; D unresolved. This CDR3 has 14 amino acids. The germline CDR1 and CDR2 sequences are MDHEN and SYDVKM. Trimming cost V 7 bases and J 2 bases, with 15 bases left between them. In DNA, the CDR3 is TGTGCCAGCACCCCAGGCAGGCCCCCCTACGAGCAGTACTTC. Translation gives CASTPGRPPYEQYF.

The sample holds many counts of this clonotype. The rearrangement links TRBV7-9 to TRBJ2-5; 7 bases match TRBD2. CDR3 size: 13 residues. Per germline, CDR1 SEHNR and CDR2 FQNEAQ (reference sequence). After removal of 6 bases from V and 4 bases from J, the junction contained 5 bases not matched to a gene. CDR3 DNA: TGTGCCAGCAGGTCCGGGAGGAGAGAGACCCAGTACTTC. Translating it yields CASRSGRRETQYF.

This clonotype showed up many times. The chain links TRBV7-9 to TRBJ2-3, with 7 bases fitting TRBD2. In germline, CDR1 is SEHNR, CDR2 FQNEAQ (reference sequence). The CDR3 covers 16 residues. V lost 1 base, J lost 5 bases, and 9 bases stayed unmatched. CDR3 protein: CASSLVSTSNLDTQYF. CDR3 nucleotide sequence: TGTGCCAGCAGCTTAGTATCGACTAGCAATCTAGATACGCAGTATTTT.

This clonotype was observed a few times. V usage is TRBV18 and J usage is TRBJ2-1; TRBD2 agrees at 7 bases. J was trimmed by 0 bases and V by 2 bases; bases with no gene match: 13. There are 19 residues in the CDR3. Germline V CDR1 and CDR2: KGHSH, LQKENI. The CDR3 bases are TGTGCCAGCTCACCAAGACTAGCCCGAACGGCGAGCTCCTACAATGAGCAGTTCTTC. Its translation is CASSPRLARTASSYNEQFF.

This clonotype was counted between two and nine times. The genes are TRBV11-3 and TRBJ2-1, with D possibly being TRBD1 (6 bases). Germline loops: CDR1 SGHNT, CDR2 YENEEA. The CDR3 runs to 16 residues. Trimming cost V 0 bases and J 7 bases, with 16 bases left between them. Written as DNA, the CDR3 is TGTGCCAGCAGCTTAGATCGTTGGGCAGGGGTTAATGAGCAGTTCTTC. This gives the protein CASSLDRWAGVNEQFF.

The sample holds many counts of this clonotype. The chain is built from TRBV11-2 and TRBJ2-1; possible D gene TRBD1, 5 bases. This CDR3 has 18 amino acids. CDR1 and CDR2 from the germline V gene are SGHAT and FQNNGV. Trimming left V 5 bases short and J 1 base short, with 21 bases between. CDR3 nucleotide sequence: TGTGCCAGCAGCGCAATGACAGCCCTTCTAGGTTCCTACAATGAGCAGTTCTTC. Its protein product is CASSAMTALLGSYNEQFF.

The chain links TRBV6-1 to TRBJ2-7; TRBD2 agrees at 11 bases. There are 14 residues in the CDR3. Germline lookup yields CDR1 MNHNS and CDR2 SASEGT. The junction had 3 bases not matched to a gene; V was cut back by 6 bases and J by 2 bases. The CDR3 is CASSRLAGTYEQYF. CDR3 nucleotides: TGTGCCAGCAGCCGACTAGCGGGAACCTACGAGCAGTACTTC.

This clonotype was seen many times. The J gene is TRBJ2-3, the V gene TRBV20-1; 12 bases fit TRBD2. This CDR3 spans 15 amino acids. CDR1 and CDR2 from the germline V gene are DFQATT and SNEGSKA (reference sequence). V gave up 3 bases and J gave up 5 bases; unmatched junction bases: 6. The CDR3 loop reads CSASLLAGGGDTQYF. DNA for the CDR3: TGCAGTGCTAGTCTGCTAGCGGGAGGGGGAGATACGCAGTATTTT.

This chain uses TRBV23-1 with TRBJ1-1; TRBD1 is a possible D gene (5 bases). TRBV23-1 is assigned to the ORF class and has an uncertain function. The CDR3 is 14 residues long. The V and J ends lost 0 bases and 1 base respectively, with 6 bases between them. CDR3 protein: CASSQSGTNTEAFF. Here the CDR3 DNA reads TGCGCCAGCAGTCAATCTGGGACGAACACTGAAGCTTTCTTT.

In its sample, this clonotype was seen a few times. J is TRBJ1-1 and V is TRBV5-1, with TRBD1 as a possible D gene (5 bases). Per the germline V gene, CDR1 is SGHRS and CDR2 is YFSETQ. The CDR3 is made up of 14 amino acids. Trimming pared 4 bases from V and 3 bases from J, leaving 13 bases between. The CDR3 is CASSPRGLDTEAFF. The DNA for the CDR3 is TGCGCCAGCAGCCCGAGGGGTTTGGACACTGAAGCTTTCTTT.

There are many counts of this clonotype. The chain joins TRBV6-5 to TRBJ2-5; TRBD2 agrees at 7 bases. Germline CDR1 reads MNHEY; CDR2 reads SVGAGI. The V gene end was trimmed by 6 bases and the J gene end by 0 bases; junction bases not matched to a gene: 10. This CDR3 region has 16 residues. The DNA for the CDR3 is TGTGCCAGCAGCTACCGACTAGCTGAGTACCAAGAGACCCAGTACTTC. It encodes CASSYRLAEYQETQYF.

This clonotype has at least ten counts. The CDR3 spells CASSYSRDRVNTGELFF. In DNA, the CDR3 is TGTGCCAGCAGTTACTCCCGGGACAGGGTGAACACCGGGGAGCTGTTTTTT. The chain recombines TRBV6-2 or TRBV6-3 with TRBJ2-2; the match to TRBD1 covers 9 bases. The CDR3 covers 17 residues. Unmatched junction bases numbered 3, after V lost 0 bases and J lost 1 base. Germline V gene data show CDR1 as MNHEY and CDR2 as SVGEGT.

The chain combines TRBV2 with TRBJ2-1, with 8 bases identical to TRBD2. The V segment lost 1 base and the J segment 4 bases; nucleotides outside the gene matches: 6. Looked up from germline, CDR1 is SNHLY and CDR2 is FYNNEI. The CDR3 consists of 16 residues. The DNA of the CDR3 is TGTGCCAGCAGTGAAGGGCTAGCGGGTAATTACAATGAGCAGTTCTTC. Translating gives CASSEGLAGNYNEQFF.

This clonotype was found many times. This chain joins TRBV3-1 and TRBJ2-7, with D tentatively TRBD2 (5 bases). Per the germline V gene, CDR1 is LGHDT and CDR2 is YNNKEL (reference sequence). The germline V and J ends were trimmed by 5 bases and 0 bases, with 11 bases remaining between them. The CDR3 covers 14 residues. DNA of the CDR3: TGTGCCAGCAGCTTTGGAGGTGTCTCCTACGAGCAGTACTTC. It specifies CASSFGGVSYEQYF.

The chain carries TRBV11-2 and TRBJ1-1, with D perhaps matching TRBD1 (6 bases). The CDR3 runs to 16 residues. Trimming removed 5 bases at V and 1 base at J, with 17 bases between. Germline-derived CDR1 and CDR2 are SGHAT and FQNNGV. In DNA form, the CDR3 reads TGTGCCAGCAGCACAAAGACGGGACACCAGAACACTGAAGCTTTCTTT. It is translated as CASSTKTGHQNTEAFF.

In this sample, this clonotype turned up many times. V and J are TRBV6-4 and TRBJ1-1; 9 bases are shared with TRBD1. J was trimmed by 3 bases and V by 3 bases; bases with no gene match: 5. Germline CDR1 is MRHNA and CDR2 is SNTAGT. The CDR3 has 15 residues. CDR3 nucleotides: TGTGCCAGCAGTGAAACAGGGGGCGCGGACACTGAAGCTTTCTTT. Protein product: CASSETGGADTEAFF.

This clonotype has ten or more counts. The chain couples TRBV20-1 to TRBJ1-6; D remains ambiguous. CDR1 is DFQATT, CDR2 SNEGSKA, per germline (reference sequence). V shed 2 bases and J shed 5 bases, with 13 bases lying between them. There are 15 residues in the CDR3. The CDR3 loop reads CSARPFGRDNSPLHF. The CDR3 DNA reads TGCAGTGCTAGACCCTTCGGACGGGATAATTCACCCCTCCACTTT.

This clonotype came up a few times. CDR3 nucleotides: TGCGCCAGCAGCCAAGCCCAGGGGGTCGCGGATACGCAGTATTTT. This encodes CASSQAQGVADTQYF. The chain uses TRBV4-3 and TRBJ2-3; 7 nucleotides align to TRBD1. Germline CDR1 and CDR2: LGHNA and YSLEER. The CDR3 runs to 15 residues. J was trimmed by 6 bases and V by 1 base; bases with no gene match: 7.

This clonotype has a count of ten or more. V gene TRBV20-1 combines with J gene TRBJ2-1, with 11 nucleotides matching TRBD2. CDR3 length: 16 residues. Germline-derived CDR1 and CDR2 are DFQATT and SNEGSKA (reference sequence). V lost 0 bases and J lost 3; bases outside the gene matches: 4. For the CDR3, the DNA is TGCAGTGCTAGAGATGCGACTAGCGGGAACTACAATGAGCAGTTCTTC. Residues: CSARDATSGNYNEQFF.

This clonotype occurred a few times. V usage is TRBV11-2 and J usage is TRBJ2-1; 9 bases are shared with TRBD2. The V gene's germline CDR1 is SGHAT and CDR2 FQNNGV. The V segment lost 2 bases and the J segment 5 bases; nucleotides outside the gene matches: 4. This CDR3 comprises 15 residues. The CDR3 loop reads CASSLTVAGDNEQFF. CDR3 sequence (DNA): TGTGCCAGCAGCTTAACGGTAGCGGGAGACAATGAGCAGTTCTTC.

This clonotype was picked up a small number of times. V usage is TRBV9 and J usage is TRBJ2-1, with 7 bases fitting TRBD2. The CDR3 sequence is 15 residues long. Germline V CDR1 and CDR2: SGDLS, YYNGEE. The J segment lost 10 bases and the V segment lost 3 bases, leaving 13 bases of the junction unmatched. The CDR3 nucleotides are TGTGCCAGCAGCGCAACAAGCGGGACCGCGGGGGAGCAGTTCTTC. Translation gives CASSATSGTAGEQFF.

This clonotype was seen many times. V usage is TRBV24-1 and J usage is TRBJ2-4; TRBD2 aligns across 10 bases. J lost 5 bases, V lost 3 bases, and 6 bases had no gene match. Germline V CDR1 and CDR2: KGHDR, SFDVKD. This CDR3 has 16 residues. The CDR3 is CATSDPSGGEENIQYF. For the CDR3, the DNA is TGTGCCACCAGTGATCCGAGCGGGGGGGAGGAAAACATTCAGTACTTC.

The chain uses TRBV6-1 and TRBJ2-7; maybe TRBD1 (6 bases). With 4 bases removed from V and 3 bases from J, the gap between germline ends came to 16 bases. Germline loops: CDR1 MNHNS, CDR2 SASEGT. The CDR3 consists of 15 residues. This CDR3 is CASSASQGGSYEQYF. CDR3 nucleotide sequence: TGTGCCAGCAGTGCATCACAGGGTGGCAGCTACGAGCAGTACTTC.

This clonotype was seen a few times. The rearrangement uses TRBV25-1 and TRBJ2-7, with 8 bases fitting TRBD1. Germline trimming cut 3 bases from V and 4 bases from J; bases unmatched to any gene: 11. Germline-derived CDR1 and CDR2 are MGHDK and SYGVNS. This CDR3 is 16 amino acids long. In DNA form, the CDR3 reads TGTGCCAGCAGTGATGTGGAGGCAGGGGGCAAGTACGAGCAGTACTTC. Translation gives CASSDVEAGGKYEQYF.